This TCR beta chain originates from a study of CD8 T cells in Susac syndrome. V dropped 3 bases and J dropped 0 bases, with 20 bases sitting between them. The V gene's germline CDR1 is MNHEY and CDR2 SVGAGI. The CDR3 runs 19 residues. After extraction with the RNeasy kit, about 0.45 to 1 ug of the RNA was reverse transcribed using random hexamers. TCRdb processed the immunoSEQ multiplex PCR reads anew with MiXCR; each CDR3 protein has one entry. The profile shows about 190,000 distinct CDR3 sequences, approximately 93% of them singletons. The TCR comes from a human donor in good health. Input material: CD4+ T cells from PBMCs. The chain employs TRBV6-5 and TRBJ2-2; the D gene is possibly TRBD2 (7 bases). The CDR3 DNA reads TGTGCCAGCAGTTATTCCCTCCTGGCGGGGGCCACGAACACCGGGGAGCTGTTTTTT. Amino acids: CASSYSLLAGATNTGELFF.